This TCR beta chain was recovered during a study of siplizumab effects on memory and regulatory T cells. Broader study findings: Proliferating Tregs' suppressive function in siplizumab cultures went unconfirmed. Memory cells seemed less diverse than naive T cells, which also seemed major contributors to the alloresponse.

Comments on this clone: As yet, its antigen is unknown.

The CDR3 loop spans 12 amino acids. Germline CDR1 is SGHKS and CDR2 is YYEKEE (reference sequence). Trimming cost V 4 bases and J 0 bases, with 5 bases left between them. Assays examined roughly 100,000 TCR templates per sample. The repertoire was sequenced with immunoSEQ multiplex PCR; TCRdb's copy has only in-frame clones and lacks some. The sample gives under 85,000 clones, around 90% of which show up once; roughly 1.7% is in the top ten. This TCR was sampled from a human donor in good health. Sequencing was performed on Tregs sorted from blood. The chain carries TRBV5-5 and TRBJ2-7; D unclear. Here the CDR3 DNA reads TGTGCCAGCAGCGTCCTCTCCTACGAGCAGTACTTC. Amino acids: CASSVLSYEQYF.